This paragraph reports one TCR beta chain. The source of the sample is a study of blood T cell repertoires in COVID-19. For the study at large: PBMCs, B-cell-depleted T cells, or T cells provided the cDNA or gDNA that made up the material.

Original processing notes: Amplification with reference gene primers provided the estimates of nucleated cell counts. Some clones are missing from TCRdb's copy, which holds only in-frame ones; the method was immunoSEQ multiplex PCR. V and J calls and clone size come straight from that table; D and trimming were deduced from the DNA. The table lists approximately 160,000 clones, over 80% of them singletons. This CDR3 has 15 amino acids. V was clipped by 2 bases and J by 6 bases; unmatched bases: 5. Germline V lookup: CDR1 SGHTA, CDR2 FQGNSA. The TCR originated in a man between 65 and 85 years old who had recovered from COVID-19. The chain employs TRBV7-2 and TRBJ2-7; 12 bases line up with TRBD1. The sequenced sample consisted of peripheral blood. Written as DNA, the CDR3 is TGTGCCAGCAGCTTAACCGGGACAGGGGGCGGCGAGCAGTACTTC. Translating it yields CASSLTGTGGGEQYF.